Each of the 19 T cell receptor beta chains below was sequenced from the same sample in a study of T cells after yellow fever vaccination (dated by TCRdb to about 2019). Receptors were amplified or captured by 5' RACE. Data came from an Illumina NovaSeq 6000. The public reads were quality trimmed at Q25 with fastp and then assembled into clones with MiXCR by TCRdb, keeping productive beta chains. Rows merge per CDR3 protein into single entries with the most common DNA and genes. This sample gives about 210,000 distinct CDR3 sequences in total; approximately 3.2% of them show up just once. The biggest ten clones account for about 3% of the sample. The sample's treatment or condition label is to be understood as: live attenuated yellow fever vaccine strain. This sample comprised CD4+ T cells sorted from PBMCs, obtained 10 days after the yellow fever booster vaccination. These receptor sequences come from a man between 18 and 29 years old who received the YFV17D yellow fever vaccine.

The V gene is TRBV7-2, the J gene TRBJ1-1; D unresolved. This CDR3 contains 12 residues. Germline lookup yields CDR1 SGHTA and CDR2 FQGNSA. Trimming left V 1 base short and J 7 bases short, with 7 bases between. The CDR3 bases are TGTGCCAGCAGCTTAGAAAGGGTTGAAGCTTTCTTT. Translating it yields CASSLERVEAFF.

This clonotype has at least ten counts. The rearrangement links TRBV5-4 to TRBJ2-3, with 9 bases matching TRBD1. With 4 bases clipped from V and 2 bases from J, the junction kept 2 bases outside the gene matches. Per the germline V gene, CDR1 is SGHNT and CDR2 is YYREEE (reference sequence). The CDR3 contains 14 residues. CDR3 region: CASSVQGATDTQYF. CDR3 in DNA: TGTGCCAGCAGCGTACAGGGGGCCACAGATACGCAGTATTTT.

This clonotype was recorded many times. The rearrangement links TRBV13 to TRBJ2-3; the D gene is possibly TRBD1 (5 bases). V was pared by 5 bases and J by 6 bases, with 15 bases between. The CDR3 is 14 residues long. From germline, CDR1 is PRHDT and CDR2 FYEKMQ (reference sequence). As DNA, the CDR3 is TGTGCCAGCAGCCTCAAGACAGTGGGCGATACGCAGTATTTT. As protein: CASSLKTVGDTQYF.

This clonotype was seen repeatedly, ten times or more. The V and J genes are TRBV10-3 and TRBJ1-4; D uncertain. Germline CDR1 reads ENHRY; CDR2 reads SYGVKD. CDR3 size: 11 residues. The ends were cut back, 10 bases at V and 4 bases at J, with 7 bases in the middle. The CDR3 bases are TGTGCCACCAAGGATAATGAAAAACTGTTTTTT. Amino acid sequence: CATKDNEKLFF.

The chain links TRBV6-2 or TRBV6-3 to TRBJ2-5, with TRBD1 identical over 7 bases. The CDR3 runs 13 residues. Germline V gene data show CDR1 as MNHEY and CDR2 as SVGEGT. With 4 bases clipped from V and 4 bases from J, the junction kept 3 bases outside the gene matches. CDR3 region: CASSFGQVETQYF. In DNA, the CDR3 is TGTGCCAGCAGTTTCGGACAGGTAGAGACCCAGTACTTC.

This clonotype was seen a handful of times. The CDR3 loop reads CASSVQGGDTEAFF. CDR3 bases: TGCGCCAGCAGCGTACAGGGGGGTGACACTGAAGCTTTCTTT. The chain joins TRBV5-1 to TRBJ1-1, with 8 bases lining up with TRBD1. After removal of 4 bases from V and 3 bases from J, the junction contained 5 bases not matched to a gene. The CDR3 has 14 amino acids. Germline-derived CDR1 and CDR2 are SGHRS and YFSETQ.

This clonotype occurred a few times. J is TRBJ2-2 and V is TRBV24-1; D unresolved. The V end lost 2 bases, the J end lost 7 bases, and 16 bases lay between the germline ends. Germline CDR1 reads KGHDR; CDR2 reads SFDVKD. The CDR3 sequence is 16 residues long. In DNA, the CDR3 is TGTGCCACCAGTGATTGGTCCCAGGACGCCCGCGGGGAGCTGTTTTTT. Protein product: CATSDWSQDARGELFF.

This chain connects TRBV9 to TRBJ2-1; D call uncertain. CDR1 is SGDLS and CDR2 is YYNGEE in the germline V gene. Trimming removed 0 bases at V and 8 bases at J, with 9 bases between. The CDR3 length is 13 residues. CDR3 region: CASSVEESYEQFF. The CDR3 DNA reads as TGTGCCAGCAGCGTAGAAGAGAGCTATGAGCAGTTCTTC.

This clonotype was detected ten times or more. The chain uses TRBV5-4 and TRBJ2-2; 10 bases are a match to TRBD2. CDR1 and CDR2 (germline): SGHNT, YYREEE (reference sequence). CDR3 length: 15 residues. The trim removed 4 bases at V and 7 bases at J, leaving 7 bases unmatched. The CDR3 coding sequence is TGTGCCAGCAGCGCAGCGGGGGGGCCTTACGGGGAGCTGTTTTTT. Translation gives CASSAAGGPYGELFF.

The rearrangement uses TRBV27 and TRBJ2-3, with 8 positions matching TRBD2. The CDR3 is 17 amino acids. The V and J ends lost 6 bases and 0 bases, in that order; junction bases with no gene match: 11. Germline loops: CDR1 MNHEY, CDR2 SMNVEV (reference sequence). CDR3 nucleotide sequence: TGTGCCAGCAGCTCGTACGTAGCGGGGACTAGCACAGATACGCAGTATTTT. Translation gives CASSSYVAGTSTDTQYF.

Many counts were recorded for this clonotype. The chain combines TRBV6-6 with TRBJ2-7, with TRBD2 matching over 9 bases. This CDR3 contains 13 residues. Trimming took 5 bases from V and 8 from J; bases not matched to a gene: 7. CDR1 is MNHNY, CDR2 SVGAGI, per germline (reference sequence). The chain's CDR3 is CASSSGGTTQQYF. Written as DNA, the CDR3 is TGTGCCAGCAGTAGCGGGGGGACTACGCAGCAGTACTTC.

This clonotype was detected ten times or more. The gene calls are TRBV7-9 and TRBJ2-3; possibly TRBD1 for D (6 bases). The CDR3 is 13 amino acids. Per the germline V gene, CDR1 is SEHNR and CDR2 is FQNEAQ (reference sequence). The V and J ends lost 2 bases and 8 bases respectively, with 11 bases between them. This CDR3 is CASSLNRDGTQYF. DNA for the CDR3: TGTGCCAGCAGCTTAAACAGGGACGGTACGCAGTATTTT.

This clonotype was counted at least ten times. The CDR3 nucleotides read TGTGCCAGCAGACCCAGGGGTGGCTCCTACGAGCAGTACGTC. It encodes CASRPRGGSYEQYV. The chain has TRBV6-5 and TRBJ2-7; TRBD1 might be the D (6 bases). Trimming took 6 bases from V and 0 from J, leaving 12 bases between them. This CDR3 has 14 amino acids. Germline-derived CDR1 and CDR2 are MNHEY and SVGAGI.

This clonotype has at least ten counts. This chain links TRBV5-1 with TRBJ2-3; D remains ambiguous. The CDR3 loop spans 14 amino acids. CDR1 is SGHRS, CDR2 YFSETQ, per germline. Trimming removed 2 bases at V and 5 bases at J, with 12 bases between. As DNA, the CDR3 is TGCGCCAGCAGCTTAAGTAGTGTAGAAGATACGCAGTATTTT. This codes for CASSLSSVEDTQYF.

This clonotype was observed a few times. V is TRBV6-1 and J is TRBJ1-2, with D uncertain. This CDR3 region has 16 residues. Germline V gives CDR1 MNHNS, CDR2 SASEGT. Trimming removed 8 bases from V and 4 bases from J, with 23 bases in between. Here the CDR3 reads CASVLHPGDGSYGYTF. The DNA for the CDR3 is TGTGCCAGCGTATTACATCCCGGGGATGGTAGCTATGGCTACACCTTC.

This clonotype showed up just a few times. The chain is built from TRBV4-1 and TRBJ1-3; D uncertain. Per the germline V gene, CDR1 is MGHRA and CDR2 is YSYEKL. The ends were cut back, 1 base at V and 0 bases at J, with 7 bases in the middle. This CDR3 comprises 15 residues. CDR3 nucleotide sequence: TGCGCCAGCAGCCAAGTATCATCCTCTGGAAACACCATATATTTT. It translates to CASSQVSSSGNTIYF.

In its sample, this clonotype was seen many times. The CDR3 sequence is CASSLGGTRHNQPQHF. CDR3 DNA sequence: TGTGCCAGCAGTTTAGGGGGGACAAGGCACAATCAGCCCCAGCATTTT. The chain recombines TRBV12-3 or TRBV12-4 with TRBJ1-5; D is possibly TRBD1 (6 bases). This CDR3 has 16 residues. Trimming shortened V by 1 base and J by 3 bases, and 13 bases separated the two germline ends.

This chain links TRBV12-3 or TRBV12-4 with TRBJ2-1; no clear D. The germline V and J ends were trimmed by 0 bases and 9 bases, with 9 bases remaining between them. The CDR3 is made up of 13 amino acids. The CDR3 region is CASSLAQETEQFF. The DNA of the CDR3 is TGTGCCAGCAGTTTAGCGCAGGAGACTGAGCAGTTCTTC.

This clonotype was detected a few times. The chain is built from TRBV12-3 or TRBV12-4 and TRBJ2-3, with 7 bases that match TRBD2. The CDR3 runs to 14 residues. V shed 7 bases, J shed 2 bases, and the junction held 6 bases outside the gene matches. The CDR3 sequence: CASKGRGFTDTQYF. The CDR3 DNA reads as TGTGCCAGCAAAGGGCGGGGGTTCACAGATACGCAGTATTTT.